This T cell receptor beta chain was identified in a study of T cell responses to AZD1222 COVID-19 vaccine (dated by TCRdb to about 2021). The study in broad terms: A total of about 250 trial participants underwent TCR sequencing, of whom 207 had received two doses of AZD1222 and approximately 26 had received two doses of the MenACWY control vaccine. Enrollment into the trials was organized by age into subgroups of 18-55, 56-69 and 70-plus years, and those subgroups contained about 150, 27 and 61 TCR-sequenced participants, respectively.

V and J are trimmed by 4 bases and 0 bases, and the gene matches miss 8 bases of the junction. The CDR3 holds 16 amino acids from the cysteine to the phenylalanine. The CDR3 DNA has 48 bases and is translated from base 1. Looking up the germline V gene yields CDR1 SGHVS and CDR2 FNYEAQ. With regard to this clone: Its antigen is unknown. No quality values exist for individual bases; no much larger clone is one base distant.

The time point tag for this specimen amounts to: baseline before first vaccination. Interpreted using the paper, the treatment or condition label stands for: meningococcal conjugate vaccine given as trial control. Vaccinee samples came from UK trials COV001 and COV002, including a single-blind randomized controlled phase 2/3 trial of AZD1222 (ChAdOx1 nCoV-19) in healthy adults. For TCRbeta chain sequencing, PBMC samples from trial participants were taken at day 0 and at day 28 after the second dose. Broader findings and caveats from the paper: Nearly half of unique spike-specific TCRs reportedly recognized epitopes outside regions mutated in the B.1.351 and B.1.1.7 variants. Participants were mostly white British and included more females than males, and it was suggested by the authors that clonal diversity may have been underestimated. Because no samples from the day 14 peak response were available, repertoires could be characterized only after the peak T cell response. Spike-specific TCR breadth and depth rose significantly after two AZD1222 doses compared with day 0 and with MenACWY recipients. Conclusions about previously exposed vaccinees are limited because only six or seven AZD1222 recipients were SARS-CoV-2 seropositive at baseline. The 56-69-year group was small, and its depth increase did not reach significance, likely because of low power. The vaccine-associated CD4 TCRs covered the entire spike protein, and the dominant responses fell in regions 160-218 and 743-854.

The CDR3 regions of human TCRbeta chains were analyzed by immunosequencing. Regarding the original processing steps: TCRs in the repertoires were compared against a reference library of SARS-CoV-2-specific TCRs that had been generated with the MIRA antigen-specificity platform. Breadth was defined as the fraction of unique TCRs that were SARS-CoV-2-associated. Depth was defined as the fraction of total T cells that were SARS-CoV-2-associated. Using the MIRA data, each spike-specific TCR was assigned both to the spike region to which the TCR was reactive and to a CD4 or CD8 class. Log10-transformed breadth and depth values were compared by one-way ANOVA with Sidak's multiple comparisons tests. In TCRdb, the immuneACCESS table is reduced to in-frame sequences with V and J assigned. These tables do not hold every clone; where another copy was compared, an unresolved V gene accounts for under half, and the others remain unexplained. D and trimming were read from the DNA, whereas the V and J calls and clone size are those reported in that table. Across this sample there are some 140,000 clones, with 86% seen only once. About 5% of the sample comes from the top ten.

The sample here was peripheral blood, taken on day 0 of MenACWY control vaccination. This TCR derives from an adult in good health. The rearrangement joined TRBV7-6 to TRBJ2-5; the central 7 bases match TRBD2. The CDR3 amino acid sequence is: CASSSKTSRYQETQYF. The DNA is as follows: TGTGCCAGCAGCTCCAAGACTAGCCGGTACCAAGAGACCCAGTACTTC.